These T cell receptor beta chains were read from a single sample in a study of response to subunit inactivated influenza vaccine. MiXCR, applied by TCRdb to the RT-PCR reads, yields one record per CDR3 protein. The profile covers 650,000 to 800,000 distinct CDR3 sequences, with approximately 15% appearing a single time and 6% to 7% taken by the ten largest. Material: PBMCs from blood, obtained roughly 15 days before vaccination. The receptors stem from a man aged 50 to 60 who received an inactivated influenza vaccine. Both conserved end residues are part of each CDR3. Each record gives: D gene, CDR3 length, clone size, V gene, J gene, CDR3 DNA, CDR3 protein. D genes are given only for firm matches. Clone sizes are given selectively: once, few, many, or a class where the clone is expanded.

-,15,few,TRBV3-1,TRBJ1-2,TGTGCCAGCAGCCACAGACAGTCCTGGGGCTATGGCTACACCTTC,CASSHRQSWGYGYTF
TRBD1,14,few,TRBV12-3/TRBV12-4,TRBJ2-3,TGTGCCAGCAGGCGGACAGGGTCGGGAGATACGCAGTATTTT,CASRRTGSGDTQYF
-,12,few,TRBV19,TRBJ1-1,TGTGCCAGTAGTAAGTTCGGCACTGAAGCTTTCTTT,CASSKFGTEAFF
TRBD2,21,few,TRBV4-1,TRBJ2-5,TGCGCCAGCAGCCAAGATCGTGAGATAGCGGGGGCCCTACGGGGGGTGGAGACCCAGTACTTC,CASSQDREIAGALRGVETQYF
TRBD1,16,-,TRBV20-1,TRBJ1-6,TGCAGTGCTAGGGGTCGGGACAGGGTTAATAATTCACCCCTCCACTTT,CSARGRDRVNNSPLHF
-,11,-,TRBV5-8,TRBJ2-7,TGTGCCAGCAGCTTGCTCCAGGGGCAGTACTTC,CASSLLQGQYF
-,13,-,TRBV18,TRBJ2-7,TGTGCCAGCTCACCGTTACTCTCCTACGAGCAGTACTTC,CASSPLLSYEQYF
TRBD1,15,-,TRBV11-2,TRBJ2-7,TGTGCCAGCAGCTCCGACAGGGCCCCTACCTACGAGCAGTACTTC,CASSSDRAPTYEQYF
-,15,few,TRBV2,TRBJ2-3,TGTGCCAGCAGCTATAGAGCTCAGATCACAGATACGCAGTATTTT,CASSYRAQITDTQYF
TRBD1,13,few,TRBV20-1,TRBJ1-6,TGCAGTGCCCAGGGGGCCGGGAATTCACCCCTCCACTTT,CSAQGAGNSPLHF
TRBD2,13,few,TRBV28,TRBJ2-2,TGTGCCAGCACTGGCGGGAGCACCGGGGAGCTGTTTTTT,CASTGGSTGELFF
TRBD1,17,few,TRBV4-2,TRBJ2-2,TGTGCCAGCAGCCTATTACCGGGACAGACGAACACCGGGGAGCTGTTTTTT,CASSLLPGQTNTGELFF
-,17,-,TRBV3-1,TRBJ2-2,TGTGCCAGCAGCCAAGGGAGGACTACTCTATCGGACGGGGAGCTGTTTTTT,CASSQGRTTLSDGELFF
TRBD2,16,-,TRBV7-2,TRBJ2-1,TGTGCCAGCAGCTCCAGTAGCGGGAGGGCCTCGAATGAGCAGTTCTTC,CASSSSSGRASNEQFF
TRBD2,14,many,TRBV10-3,TRBJ2-1,TGTGCCATTAGCGGGAGGACCACCTACAATGAGCAGTTCTTC,CAISGRTTYNEQFF
-,16,-,TRBV5-1,TRBJ2-5,TGCGCCAGCAGCTTGGTTGGGACGTCGTACAAAGAGACCCAGTACTTC,CASSLVGTSYKETQYF
-,14,few,TRBV28,TRBJ1-2,TGTGCCAGCAGGCACGGGGACGCTAACTATGGCTACACCTTC,CASRHGDANYGYTF
TRBD2,14,many,TRBV5-6,TRBJ2-7,TGTGCCAGCAGCTCCGGGACTAGTGCCTACGAGCAGTACTTC,CASSSGTSAYEQYF
TRBD2,19,-,TRBV10-3,TRBJ2-1,TGTGCCATCAGTTTTGGTAGTAGCGGGAGGGCCGTTCTTACCAATGAGCAGTTCTTC,CAISFGSSGRAVLTNEQFF
-,14,many,TRBV29-1,TRBJ2-1,TGCAGCGTTGAGGCCTCGACTATAAACAATGAGCAGTTCTTC,CSVEASTINNEQFF
-,13,-,TRBV20-1,TRBJ2-5,TGCAGTGCTCCACGGGACTGGGAAGAGACCCAGTACTTC,CSAPRDWEETQYF
TRBD2,13,many,TRBV3-1,TRBJ2-7,TGTGCCAGCAGCAGCGGGGGGATCTACGAGCAGTACTTC,CASSSGGIYEQYF
-,14,few,TRBV9,TRBJ2-7,TGTGCCAGCAGCGTCTCAGACAGGACTTACGAGCAGTACTTC,CASSVSDRTYEQYF
-,17,-,TRBV5-1,TRBJ2-2,TGCGCCAGCAGCTTGGGCCTGCAGGGGCTAAGCACCGGGGAGCTGTTTTTT,CASSLGLQGLSTGELFF
-,17,few,TRBV25-1,TRBJ2-2,TGTGCCAGCAGTGGGTCCGAGTCGTCCTTTCGGCCCGGGGAGCTGTTTTTT,CASSGSESSFRPGELFF
-,20,few,TRBV3-1,TRBJ1-1,TGTGCCAGCAGCCAAGAGTTTCGCAGGCTCGGGGGACGTTGGAACACTGAAGCTTTCTTT,CASSQEFRRLGGRWNTEAFF
TRBD2,16,many,TRBV14,TRBJ2-3,TGTGCCAGCAGCCATCAGCGGGGGCCGAGCACAGATACGCAGTATTTT,CASSHQRGPSTDTQYF
TRBD1,17,few,TRBV20-1,TRBJ2-1,TGCAGTGCTCCCGGACAGGGAAGCGTCGACTCCTACAATGAGCAGTTCTTC,CSAPGQGSVDSYNEQFF
-,16,few,TRBV6-1,TRBJ1-1,TGTGCCAGCAACACACGTACCCTCGGGCTTAACACTGAAGCTTTCTTT,CASNTRTLGLNTEAFF
TRBD2,17,few,TRBV5-1,TRBJ2-5,TGCGCCAGCAGCTTTTCGGCGAGATCGGGGGGAAAAGAGACCCAGTACTTC,CASSFSARSGGKETQYF
TRBD1,15,-,TRBV5-1,TRBJ1-1,TGCGCCAGCAGCTTGACAGGGGGCGCGTTCACTGAAGCTTTCTTT,CASSLTGGAFTEAFF
TRBD1,15,few,TRBV5-1,TRBJ1-1,TGCGCCAGCAGTACGAGGACAGGGGTTACCACTGAAGCTTTCTTT,CASSTRTGVTTEAFF
-,13,few,TRBV10-3,TRBJ2-7,TGTGCCATCAGTGGTGGGTCTCGCGACGAGCAGTACTTC,CAISGGSRDEQYF
-,14,few,TRBV7-9,TRBJ2-5,TGTGCCAGCAGCCCCCTGCGGGATTGGGAGACCCAGTACTTC,CASSPLRDWETQYF
-,14,few,TRBV21-1,TRBJ2-5,TGTGCCAGCAGCAAAGGGACAGCTGAAGAGACCCAGTACTTC,CASSKGTAEETQYF
-,16,few,TRBV5-6,TRBJ2-2,TGTGCCAGCAGCTTATCTTACAGGAGGTCTGTCGGGGAGCTGTTTTTT,CASSLSYRRSVGELFF
TRBD2,16,few,TRBV5-1,TRBJ2-1,TGCGCCAGCATTGGGGGCCCCGGGACTAGCCCCAATGAGCAGTTCTTC,CASIGGPGTSPNEQFF
-,15,few,TRBV6-5,TRBJ2-1,TGTGCCAGCAGTTCTACAGGGAGCGGCTACAATGAGCAGTTCTTC,CASSSTGSGYNEQFF
-,14,few,TRBV7-8,TRBJ2-7,TGTGCCAGCAGCTTTCGTAGTGTGCCCTACGAGCAGTACTTC,CASSFRSVPYEQYF
-,13,few,TRBV25-1,TRBJ2-5,TGTGCCAGCAAACGGACAGTACAAGAGACCCAGTACTTC,CASKRTVQETQYF
-,16,few,TRBV7-9,TRBJ2-2,TGTGCCACCTTCCGGCCCGCGGACCTAGACACCGGGGAGCTGTTTTTT,CATFRPADLDTGELFF
TRBD2,14,-,TRBV20-1,TRBJ2-3,TGCAGTGCTCTCCGGGGGGGGCCGAGAGATACGCAGTATTTT,CSALRGGPRDTQYF
TRBD2,19,few,TRBV11-2,TRBJ2-7,TGTGCCAGCAGCTTAGAAGCGGGAGGGCCCTCTACCCCTCCGAACGAGCAGTACTTC,CASSLEAGGPSTPPNEQYF
-,14,-,TRBV4-2,TRBJ1-5,TGTGCCAGCAGCCGAACGTCCCAAGATCAGCCCCAGCATTTT,CASSRTSQDQPQHF
-,15,few,TRBV11-2,TRBJ1-1,TGTGCCAGCAGCTTGACAGAACACATGAACACTGAAGCTTTCTTT,CASSLTEHMNTEAFF
TRBD2,15,-,TRBV5-1,TRBJ2-5,TGCGCCAGCAGCTTTGGGAGCGGGAGACAAGAGACCCAGTACTTC,CASSFGSGRQETQYF
-,15,-,TRBV7-2,TRBJ1-1,TGTGCCAGCAGCTTAATGCCGGGGATAGGTACTGAAGCTTTCTTT,CASSLMPGIGTEAFF
-,15,-,TRBV7-9,TRBJ2-5,TGTGCCAGCTCTCACAGTGGGGCCCGACAAGAGACCCAGTACTTC,CASSHSGARQETQYF
TRBD1,16,-,TRBV7-6,TRBJ2-3,TGTGCCAGCAGCTTAGTGGGGACAGGGGCGACAGATACGCAGTATTTT,CASSLVGTGATDTQYF
-,16,once,TRBV10-3,TRBJ2-6,TGTGCCATCAGTGAGTCAGGCGGGGTCGGGGCCAACGTCCTGACTTTC,CAISESGGVGANVLTF
-,13,many,TRBV18,TRBJ2-7,TGTGCCAGCTCACCAAGCTCGACGGGGGAGCAGTACTTC,CASSPSSTGEQYF
-,15,-,TRBV11-2,TRBJ2-7,TGTGCCAGCAGCTTAGCCGACACGAGCTCCTACGAGCAGTACTTC,CASSLADTSSYEQYF
TRBD2,17,-,TRBV12-3/TRBV12-4,TRBJ2-7,TGTGCCAGCAGCCCCTCTAGCGGGGGGGCCATCTCCTACGAGCAGTACTTC,CASSPSSGGAISYEQYF
-,14,-,TRBV29-1,TRBJ2-1,TGCAGCGGTGTACAGTTGGCGGTGTACAATGAGCAGTTCTTC,CSGVQLAVYNEQFF
-,12,few,TRBV29-1,TRBJ2-3,TGCAGCGGTAGACAGGCCACAGATACGCAGTATTTT,CSGRQATDTQYF